The present T cell receptor (beta chain) was sequenced within a study of T cells in Graves' hyperthyroidism and ophthalmopathy. Germline V gene sequence: CDR1 MNHEY, CDR2 SMNVEV (reference sequence). The trim removed 2 bases at V and 1 base at J, leaving 5 bases unmatched. The CDR3 is 16 amino acids. Amplification yielded TCR beta CDR3 regions, with RNA transcripts as the source. The TCR CDR3 was amplified in a first-round RT-PCR using the HTBI primer set. TCRdb reprocessed the multiplex PCR reads via MiXCR and lists one record per CDR3 protein. The sample has fewer than 800,000 distinct CDR3 sequences, about 17% seen once; the top ten hold under 8.5%.

The V gene is TRBV27, the J gene TRBJ2-1, with 7 positions matching TRBD1. The sequenced material came from blood. This receptor was obtained from a man aged 18 to 35 with Graves' hyperthyroidism. The CDR3 sequence: CASSLTWDRSYNEQFF. CDR3 coding DNA: TGTGCCAGCAGTTTAACCTGGGACAGATCCTACAATGAGCAGTTCTTC.